These 22 T cell receptor beta chains were sequenced from one sample in a study of blood T cells in healthy people across ages. Sample-barcoded 5' priming and a J-beta primer mix drove a second PCR of about 6 to 12 cycles. TCRdb itself ran the 5' RACE reads through MiXCR, one entry per CDR3 protein. The sample has roughly 700,000 distinct CDR3 sequences, around half seen once. The sequenced sample was blood. These receptors originate from an older woman in good health.

The chain couples TRBV5-1 to TRBJ2-7; D is unresolved. Germline V gene lookup returns CDR1 SGHRS and CDR2 YFSETQ. The V end lost 2 bases, the J end lost 2 bases, and 11 bases lay between the germline ends. The CDR3 runs 14 residues. The CDR3 spells CASSLQSGPYEQYF. In DNA, the CDR3 is TGCGCCAGCAGCTTACAGTCTGGCCCCTACGAGCAGTACTTC.

This clonotype was seen only a few times. This chain joins TRBV7-8 and TRBJ2-1, with 9 bases matching TRBD2. From germline, CDR1 is SGHVS and CDR2 FQNEAQ. The CDR3 totals 17 residues. V shed 0 bases, J shed 3 bases, and the junction held 6 bases outside the gene matches. In nucleotides, the CDR3 is TGTGCCAGCAGCTTAGCAGCCGGCGGGAGGGTCTACAATGAGCAGTTCTTC. Translating it yields CASSLAAGGRVYNEQFF.

V is TRBV28 and J is TRBJ2-7; D is uncertain. Germline lookup yields CDR1 MDHEN and CDR2 SYDVKM. Trimming took off 5 bases at V and 6 bases at J, with 20 bases between the two ends. CDR3 length: 15 amino acids. The DNA for the CDR3 is TGTGCCAGCAGTCCCCCAGGCCGGGCCGACGTCGAGCAGTACTTC. It is translated as CASSPPGRADVEQYF.

As to this clonotype: One end of the junction does not line up with germline, which may come from a read error. The rearrangement uses TRBV6-2 or TRBV6-3 and TRBJ2-5, with 7 bases matching TRBD1. Per germline, CDR1 MNHEY and CDR2 SVGEGT. There are 15 residues in the CDR3. CDR3 loop: CASTSYRDRKETQHF. As DNA, the CDR3 is TGTGCCAGCACCTCATACCGGGACAGAAAAGAGACCCAGCACTTC.

This clonotype was counted between two and nine times. The V call is TRBV5-1, the J call TRBJ2-5, with a weak D call TRBD2 (5 bases). Germline CDR1 SGHRS, CDR2 YFSETQ. CDR3 length: 14 amino acids. Trimming stripped 1 base from V and 3 bases from J, with 10 bases between. The CDR3: CASSLQSGEETQYF. CDR3 nucleotide sequence: TGCGCCAGCAGCTTGCAAAGCGGTGAAGAGACCCAGTACTTC.

This clonotype occurred a few times. The genes are TRBV29-1 and TRBJ2-1; D unresolved. Germline CDR1 SQVTM, CDR2 ANQGSEA. V lost 1 base to trimming and J lost 0 bases, with 4 bases between them. The CDR3 sequence is 13 residues long. CDR3 protein: CSVEAVSYNEQFF. The CDR3 nucleotides read TGCAGCGTTGAAGCGGTCTCCTACAATGAGCAGTTCTTC.

This clonotype has more than one count but fewer than ten. V usage is TRBV28 and J usage is TRBJ2-1, with D possibly TRBD2 on 5 matching bases. Germline CDR1 reads MDHEN; CDR2 reads SYDVKM. The germline V and J ends were trimmed by 4 bases and 9 bases, with 19 bases remaining between them. This CDR3 is 15 amino acids long. The CDR3 spells CASSSKRALVFEQFF. As DNA, the CDR3 is TGTGCCAGCAGTTCTAAGAGGGCCCTAGTCTTTGAGCAGTTCTTC.

J is TRBJ1-5 and V is TRBV6-5; maybe TRBD1 (6 bases). Germline V gene data show CDR1 as MNHEY and CDR2 as SVGAGI. The length of the CDR3 is 15 residues. The V and J ends lost 5 bases and 4 bases respectively, with 15 bases between them. The CDR3 loop reads CASSQYRVGNQPQHF. The CDR3 region has the DNA TGTGCCAGCAGTCAATACAGGGTCGGGAATCAGCCCCAGCATTTT.

The V gene is TRBV3-1, the J gene TRBJ2-1, with 9 bases aligning to TRBD2. This CDR3 spans 16 amino acids. From germline, CDR1 is LGHDT and CDR2 YNNKEL (reference sequence). V lost 1 base, J lost 3 bases, and 4 bases stayed unmatched. Here the CDR3 DNA reads TGTGCCAGCAGCCAAGGGCTAGCGGGATACTACAATGAGCAGTTCTTC. It specifies CASSQGLAGYYNEQFF.

In regard to this clonotype: One end of the junction fails to match germline, which may point to a read error. The V gene is TRBV6-5, the J gene TRBJ2-3; D is perhaps TRBD1 or TRBD2 (5 bases each). The germline V gene encodes CDR1 MNHEY and CDR2 SVGAGI. The CDR3 has 17 amino acids. In nucleotides, the CDR3 is TGTGCCAGCAGCTACTCCCAGGGTAGCGAGGGAACAGATACGCAGTATTTT. Translation: CASSYSQGSEGTDTQYF.

This chain connects TRBV20-1 to TRBJ1-5; D gene uncertain. The V gene's germline CDR1 is DFQATT and CDR2 SNEGSKA (reference sequence). The V end was cut by 0 bases, the J end by 7 bases, with 13 bases between. The CDR3 contains 14 residues. The CDR3 DNA follows: TGCAGTGCTAGAGATAACGGGTTGAAACAGCCCCAGCATTTT. The encoded protein is CSARDNGLKQPQHF.

In this sample, this clonotype turned up a few times. The chain joins TRBV20-1 to TRBJ2-5, with D tentatively TRBD1 or TRBD2 (5 bases each). CDR3 length equals 14 residues. Looked up from germline, CDR1 is DFQATT and CDR2 is SNEGSKA (reference sequence). V shed 6 bases and J shed 4 bases, with 18 bases lying between them. In nucleotides, the CDR3 is TGCAGTGCCCACCGGGACCCCGGAGGAGAGACCCAGTACTTC. Protein product: CSAHRDPGGETQYF.

In this sample, this clonotype turned up a few times. The chain carries TRBV3-1 and TRBJ2-3, with no clear D. The CDR3 loop spans 15 amino acids. Germline values: CDR1 LGHDT, CDR2 YNNKEL (reference sequence). Trimming removed 4 bases from V and 3 bases from J, with 14 bases in between. In nucleotides, the CDR3 is TGTGCCAGCAGCCCCCACGCGGACGCTACAGATACGCAGTATTTT. It is translated as CASSPHADATDTQYF.

This clonotype was counted ten times or more. CDR3 DNA: TGCAGCGTTGGGTTGGAGCAAGAGACCCAGTACTTC. This sequence encodes CSVGLEQETQYF. The chain uses TRBV29-1 and TRBJ2-5; D is undetermined. This CDR3 has 12 residues. The germline V gene encodes CDR1 SQVTM and CDR2 ANQGSEA. Deletions cut 4 bases from V and 2 bases from J, with 8 bases between.

The J gene is TRBJ2-2, the V gene TRBV5-1, with no clear D. The germline V gene encodes CDR1 SGHRS and CDR2 YFSETQ. CDR3 size: 14 residues. Between the trimmed V and J ends, which lost 4 bases and 6 bases, there was a span of 13 bases. In nucleotides, the CDR3 is TGCGCCAGCAGCCGGAGCCTAGATTCCGGGGAGCTGTTTTTT. Translating it yields CASSRSLDSGELFF.

This clonotype was seen only a few times. CDR3 nucleotide sequence: TGCAGTGCTAGAGGCGAACCCTACGAGCAGTACTTC. This gives the protein CSARGEPYEQYF. The V and J genes are TRBV20-1 and TRBJ2-7; no clear D gene. The CDR3 has 12 residues. Germline V gives CDR1 DFQATT, CDR2 SNEGSKA (reference sequence). V was clipped by 1 base and J by 2 bases, with 6 bases between them.

This clonotype was counted a few times. This chain joins TRBV5-1 and TRBJ2-4; D is perhaps TRBD2 (6 bases). V lost 4 bases to trimming and J lost 11 bases, with 19 bases between them. From germline, CDR1 is SGHRS and CDR2 YFSETQ. The CDR3 loop spans 14 amino acids. This chain's CDR3 is CASSQEAVGDFQYF. The CDR3 DNA reads TGCGCCAGCAGCCAAGAGGCGGTGGGGGACTTTCAGTACTTC.

The CDR3 region is CASSGTVPNTEAFF. For the CDR3, the DNA is TGTGCCAGCAGCGGGACAGTTCCGAACACTGAAGCTTTCTTT. This chain joins TRBV5-6 and TRBJ1-1; 7 bases align to TRBD1. Unmatched junction bases numbered 4, after V lost 4 bases and J lost 1 base. CDR3 length equals 14 residues. Germline V gene sequence: CDR1 SGHDT, CDR2 YYEEEE.

The chain uses TRBV29-1 and TRBJ1-4; D gene ambiguous. CDR1 and CDR2 from the germline V gene are SQVTM and ANQGSEA. Trimming removed 5 bases at V and 3 bases at J, with 10 bases between. The CDR3 runs 13 residues. Written as DNA, the CDR3 is TGCAGCGTTACGGATCAGGCTAATGAAAAACTGTTTTTT. Amino acids: CSVTDQANEKLFF.

This clonotype has more than one count but fewer than ten. V is TRBV5-1 and J is TRBJ1-1; D remains ambiguous. CDR3 length: 14 residues. With 4 bases removed from V and 9 bases from J, the gap between germline ends came to 19 bases. Germline loops: CDR1 SGHRS, CDR2 YFSETQ. The CDR3 DNA follows: TGCGCCAGCAGCCCCGAAGGTGCTTTCCCGCAAGCTTTCTTT. Protein: CASSPEGAFPQAFF.

This clonotype has just a few counts. This sequence may be a read error, since a much larger clone differs from it by one base. The CDR3 bases are TGCGCCAGCAGCTTGGGACTAGCGGCCTACAATGAGCAGTACTTC. This sequence encodes CASSLGLAAYNEQYF. The rearrangement uses TRBV5-1 and TRBJ2-7, with 9 nucleotides matching TRBD2. The V gene end was trimmed by 0 bases and the J gene end by 7 bases; junction bases not matched to a gene: 8. This CDR3 has 15 residues. Germline values: CDR1 SGHRS, CDR2 YFSETQ.

V is TRBV28 and J is TRBJ2-1; possibly TRBD1 or TRBD2 for D (6 bases each). The CDR3 contains 20 residues. Germline assignment: CDR1 MDHEN and CDR2 SYDVKM. Deletions cut 8 bases from V and 1 base from J, with 30 bases between. The CDR3, as DNA: TGTGCCAGCGCTCCCCGGGAGCCAGGGGTCCGAAAGGGGTCCTACAATGAGCAGTTCTTC. Protein: CASAPREPGVRKGSYNEQFF.